Included here is one TCR beta chain sequence, with context. The data belong to a study of CD8 T cells in Susac syndrome. Random hexamers were used to reverse transcribe the RNA input (about 0.5 to 1 ug). The TCR beta CDR3 was amplified by immunoSEQ multiplex PCR across 54 Vbeta, 13 Jbeta. TCRdb passed the immunoSEQ multiplex PCR reads through MiXCR, listing each CDR3 protein once. The sample records a few hundred thousand distinct CDR3 sequences, approximately 90% being singletons. Trimming took 5 bases from V and 1 from J; bases not matched to a gene: 4. CDR3 length equals 14 residues. The chain uses TRBV12-3 or TRBV12-4 and TRBJ1-1; 7 positions match TRBD1. The origin of this receptor is a human donor with multiple sclerosis. Specimen: CD8+ T cells from PBMCs. CDR3 DNA: TGTGCCAGCAGTCCTAACAGGGGGAACACTGAAGCTTTCTTT. Its translation: CASSPNRGNTEAFF.